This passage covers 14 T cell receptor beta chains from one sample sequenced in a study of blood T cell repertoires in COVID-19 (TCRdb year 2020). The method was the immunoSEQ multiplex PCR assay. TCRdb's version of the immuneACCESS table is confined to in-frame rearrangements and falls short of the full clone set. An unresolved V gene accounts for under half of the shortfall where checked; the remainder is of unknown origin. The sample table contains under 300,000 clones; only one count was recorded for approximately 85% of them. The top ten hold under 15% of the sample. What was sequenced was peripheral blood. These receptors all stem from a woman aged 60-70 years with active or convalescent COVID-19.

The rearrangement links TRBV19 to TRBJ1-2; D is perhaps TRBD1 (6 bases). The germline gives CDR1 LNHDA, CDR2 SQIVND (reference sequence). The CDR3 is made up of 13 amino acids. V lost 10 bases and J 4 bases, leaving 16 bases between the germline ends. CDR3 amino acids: CATAPGVGYGYTF. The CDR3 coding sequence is TGTGCCACCGCCCCAGGGGTAGGCTATGGCTACACCTTC.

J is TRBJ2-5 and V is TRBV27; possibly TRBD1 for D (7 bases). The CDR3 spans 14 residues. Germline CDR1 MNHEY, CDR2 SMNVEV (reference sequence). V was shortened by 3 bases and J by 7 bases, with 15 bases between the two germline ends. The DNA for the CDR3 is TGTGCCAGCAGTTTTCGACAGGGACTCACGACCCAGTACTTC. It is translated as CASSFRQGLTTQYF.

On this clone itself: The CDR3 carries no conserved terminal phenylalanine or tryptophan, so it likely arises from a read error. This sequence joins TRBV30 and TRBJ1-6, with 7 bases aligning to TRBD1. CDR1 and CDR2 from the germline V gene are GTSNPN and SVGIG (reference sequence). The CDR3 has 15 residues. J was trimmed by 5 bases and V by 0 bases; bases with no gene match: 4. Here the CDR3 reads CAWSVIDRDNSPLHL. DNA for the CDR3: TGTGCCTGGAGTGTAATTGACAGGGATAATTCACCCCTCCACCTT.

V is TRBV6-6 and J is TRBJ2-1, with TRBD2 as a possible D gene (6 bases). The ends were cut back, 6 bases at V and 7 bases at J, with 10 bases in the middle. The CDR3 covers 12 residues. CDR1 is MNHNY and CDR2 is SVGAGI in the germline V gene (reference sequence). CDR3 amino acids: CASSAGPNEQFF. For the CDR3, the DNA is TGTGCCAGCAGCGCGGGACCAAATGAGCAGTTCTTC.

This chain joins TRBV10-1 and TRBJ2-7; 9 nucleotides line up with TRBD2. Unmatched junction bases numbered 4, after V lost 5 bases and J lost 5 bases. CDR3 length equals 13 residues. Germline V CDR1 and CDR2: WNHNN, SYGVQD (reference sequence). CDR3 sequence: CASSSGGTDEQYF. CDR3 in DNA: TGCGCCAGCAGTAGCGGGGGGACCGACGAGCAGTACTTC.

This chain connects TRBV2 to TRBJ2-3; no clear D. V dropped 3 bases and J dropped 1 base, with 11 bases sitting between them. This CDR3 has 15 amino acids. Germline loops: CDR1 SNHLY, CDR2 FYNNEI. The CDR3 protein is CASSDVAVRTDTQYF. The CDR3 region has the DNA TGTGCCAGCAGTGACGTGGCGGTCCGCACAGATACGCAGTATTTT.

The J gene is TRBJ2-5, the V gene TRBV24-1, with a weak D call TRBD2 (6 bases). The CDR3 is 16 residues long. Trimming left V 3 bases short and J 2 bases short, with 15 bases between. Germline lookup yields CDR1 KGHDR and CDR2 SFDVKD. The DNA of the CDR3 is TGTGCCACCAGTGATGGGGGGTCGGGCGGGCAAGAGACCCAGTACTTC. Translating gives CATSDGGSGGQETQYF.

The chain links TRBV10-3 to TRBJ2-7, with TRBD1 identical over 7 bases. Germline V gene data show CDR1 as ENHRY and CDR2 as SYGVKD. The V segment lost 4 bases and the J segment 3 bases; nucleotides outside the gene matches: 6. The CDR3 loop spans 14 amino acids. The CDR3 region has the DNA TGTGCCATCAGTGCAGGGGGTACGGACTACGAGCAGTACTTC. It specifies CAISAGGTDYEQYF.

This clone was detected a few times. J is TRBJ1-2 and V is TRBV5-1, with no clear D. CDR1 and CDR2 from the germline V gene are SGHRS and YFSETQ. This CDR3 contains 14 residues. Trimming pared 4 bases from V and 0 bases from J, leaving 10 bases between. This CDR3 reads CASSMDGANYGYTF. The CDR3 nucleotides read TGCGCCAGCAGCATGGACGGAGCTAACTATGGCTACACCTTC.

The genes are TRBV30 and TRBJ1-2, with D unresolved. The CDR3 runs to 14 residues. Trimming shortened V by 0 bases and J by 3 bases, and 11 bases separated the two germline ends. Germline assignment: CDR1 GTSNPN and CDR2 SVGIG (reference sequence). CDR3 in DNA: TGTGCCTGGAGTGTCAGAGGGATCCACTATGGCTACACCTTC. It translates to CAWSVRGIHYGYTF.

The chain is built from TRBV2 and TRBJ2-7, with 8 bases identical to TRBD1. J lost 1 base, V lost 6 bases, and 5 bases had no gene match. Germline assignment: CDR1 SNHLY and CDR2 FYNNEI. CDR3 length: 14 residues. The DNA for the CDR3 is TGTGCCAGCAGCCTAAGGACAGGGTCCTACGAGCAGTACTTC. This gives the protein CASSLRTGSYEQYF.

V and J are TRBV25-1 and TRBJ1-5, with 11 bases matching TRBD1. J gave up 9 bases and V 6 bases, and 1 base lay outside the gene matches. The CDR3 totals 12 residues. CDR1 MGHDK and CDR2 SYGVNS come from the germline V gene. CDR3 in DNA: TGTGCCAGCAGGGGACAGGGGGGGCCCCAGCATTTT. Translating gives CASRGQGGPQHF.

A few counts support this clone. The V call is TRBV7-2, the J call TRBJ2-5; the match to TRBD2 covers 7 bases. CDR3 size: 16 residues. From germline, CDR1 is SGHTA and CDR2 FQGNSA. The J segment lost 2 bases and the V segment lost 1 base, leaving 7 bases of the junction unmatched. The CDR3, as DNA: TGTGCCAGCAGCTTAGGGACGGGCGGGAGTCAAGAGACCCAGTACTTC. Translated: CASSLGTGGSQETQYF.

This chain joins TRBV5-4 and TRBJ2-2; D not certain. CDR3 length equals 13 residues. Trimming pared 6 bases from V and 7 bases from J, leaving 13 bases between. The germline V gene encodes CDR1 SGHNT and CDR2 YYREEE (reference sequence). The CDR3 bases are TGTGCCAGCACCCATGGGCCAGGCGGGGAGCTGTTTTTT. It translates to CASTHGPGGELFF.